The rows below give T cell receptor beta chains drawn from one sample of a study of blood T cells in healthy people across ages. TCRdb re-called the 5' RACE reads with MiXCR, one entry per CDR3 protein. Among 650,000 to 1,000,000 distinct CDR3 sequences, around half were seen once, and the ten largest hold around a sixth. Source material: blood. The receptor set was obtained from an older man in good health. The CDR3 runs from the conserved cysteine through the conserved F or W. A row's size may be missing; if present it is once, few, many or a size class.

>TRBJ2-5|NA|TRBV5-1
CASSLAKGWTQETQYF
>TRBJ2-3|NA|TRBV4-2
CASSQERGAPDTQYF
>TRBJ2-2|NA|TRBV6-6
CASSSRQGGPGELFF
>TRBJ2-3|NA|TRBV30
CAWSTGGPDTQYF
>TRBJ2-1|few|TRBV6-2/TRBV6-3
CASSYNVANEQFF
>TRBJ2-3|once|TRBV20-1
CSARPGGGITETQYF
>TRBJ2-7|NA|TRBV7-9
CASHSIGGSAYEQYF
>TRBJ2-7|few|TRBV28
CASSLGTAGAYEQYF
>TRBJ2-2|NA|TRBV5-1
CASSLSRFTGELFF
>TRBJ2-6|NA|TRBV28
CASRAGVGSGANVLTF
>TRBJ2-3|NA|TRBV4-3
CASSQGMGLAGGTDTQYF
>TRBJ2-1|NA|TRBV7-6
CASSLDGLLYNEQFF
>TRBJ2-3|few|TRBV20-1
CSASSSAQGADTQYF
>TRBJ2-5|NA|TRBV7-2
CASSIISGRSQETQYF
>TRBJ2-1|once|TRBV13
CASSRDGTETYNEQFF
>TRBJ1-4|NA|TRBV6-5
CASRDTGWDEKLFF
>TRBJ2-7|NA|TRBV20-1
CSAKPRASPYEQYF
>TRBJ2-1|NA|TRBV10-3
CATRSGTSGGNEQFF
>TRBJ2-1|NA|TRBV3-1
CASSHPAGERVNEQFF
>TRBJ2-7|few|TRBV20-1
CSAKRQGGYEQYF
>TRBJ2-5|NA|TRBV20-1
CCAQLTGMETQYF
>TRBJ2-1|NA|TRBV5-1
CASSSQGPSYNEQFF
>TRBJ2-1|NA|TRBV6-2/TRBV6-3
CASRLLSSGTEQFF
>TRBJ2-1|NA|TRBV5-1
CASSLEVGGPTYNEQFF
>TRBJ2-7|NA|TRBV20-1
CSASGTSSYEQYF
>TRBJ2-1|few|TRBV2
CASSEGTSDYNEQFF
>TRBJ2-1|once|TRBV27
CARPPGHSSHNEQFF
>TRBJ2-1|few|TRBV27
CASSPLTSGEYNEQFF
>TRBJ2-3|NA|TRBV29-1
CSAGSGSTADTQYF
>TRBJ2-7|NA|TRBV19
CASSKQVNYEQYF
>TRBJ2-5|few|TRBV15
CATSRAGGAGETQYF
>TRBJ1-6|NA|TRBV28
CASSTTTASNSPLHF
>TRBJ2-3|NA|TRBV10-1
CASSSGGPTDTQYF
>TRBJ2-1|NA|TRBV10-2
CASSEFSSGKVEQFF
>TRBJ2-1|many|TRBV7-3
CASSPDRTAYNEQFF
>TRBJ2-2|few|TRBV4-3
CASSQILAGGPHGELFF
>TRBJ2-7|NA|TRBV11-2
CATASGNYEQYF
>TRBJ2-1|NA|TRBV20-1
CSASLDSGAYYYNEQFF
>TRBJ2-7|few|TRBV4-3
CASSRDSGTGSYEQYF
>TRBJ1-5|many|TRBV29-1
CSVQESNQPQHF
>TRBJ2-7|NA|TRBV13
CASSPISGPPEQYF
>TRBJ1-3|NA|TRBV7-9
CASRDFSGNTIYF
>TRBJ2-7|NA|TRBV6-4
CASSKEGGSTHEQYF
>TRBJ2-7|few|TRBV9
CASSPRLLSYEQYF
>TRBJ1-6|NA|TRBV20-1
CSAPWGQGYSPLHF
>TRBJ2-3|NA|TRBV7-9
CANGSHLTDSQYF
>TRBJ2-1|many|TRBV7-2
CASSREGLAAYNEQFF
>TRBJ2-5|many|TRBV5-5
CASSLDVQGQTQYF
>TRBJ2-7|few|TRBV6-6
CASSPRGGGPYEQYF
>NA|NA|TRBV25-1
CASSEIPGDKSDEQYF
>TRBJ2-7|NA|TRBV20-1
CSARDIGGPYEQYF
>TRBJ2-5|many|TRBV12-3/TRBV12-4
CASSPGTSGSRETQYF
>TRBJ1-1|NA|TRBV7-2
CASSFGGLRHTEAFF
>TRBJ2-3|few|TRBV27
CASGRRTSGGGDTQYF
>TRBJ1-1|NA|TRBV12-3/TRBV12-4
CASSRTGSNPEAFF
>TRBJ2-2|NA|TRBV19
CATQRRTGSGELFF
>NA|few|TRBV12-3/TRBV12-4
CASSLKRVHEQYF
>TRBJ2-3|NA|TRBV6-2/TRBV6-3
CASSYPVPDTQYF
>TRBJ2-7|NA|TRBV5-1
CASARSGQGENEQYF